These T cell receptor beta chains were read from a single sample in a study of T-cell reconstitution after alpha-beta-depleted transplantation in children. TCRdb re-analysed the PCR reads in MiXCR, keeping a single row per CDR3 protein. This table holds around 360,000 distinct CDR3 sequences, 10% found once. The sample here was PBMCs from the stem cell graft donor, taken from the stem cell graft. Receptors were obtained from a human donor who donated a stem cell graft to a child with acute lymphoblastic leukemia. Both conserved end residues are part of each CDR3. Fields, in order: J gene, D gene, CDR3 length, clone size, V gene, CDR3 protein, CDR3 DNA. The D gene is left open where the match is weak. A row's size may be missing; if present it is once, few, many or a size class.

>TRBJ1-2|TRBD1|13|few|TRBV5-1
CASSLDGQGGIAF
TGCGCCAGCAGCTTGGACGGACAGGGGGGAATCGCCTTC
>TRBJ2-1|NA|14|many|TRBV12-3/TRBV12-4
CASTSGRAYNEQFF
TGTGCCAGCACCTCAGGGCGGGCCTACAATGAGCAGTTCTTC
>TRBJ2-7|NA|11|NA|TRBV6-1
CASSPGSEQYF
TGTGCCAGCAGTCCCGGGAGCGAGCAGTACTTC
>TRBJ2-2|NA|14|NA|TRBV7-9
CASSSPAGTGELFF
TGTGCCAGCAGCTCCCCCGCGGGCACCGGGGAGCTGTTTTTT
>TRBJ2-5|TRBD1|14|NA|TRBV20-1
CSARVPGGGETQYF
TGCAGTGCTAGAGTTCCAGGGGGCGGAGAGACCCAGTACTTC
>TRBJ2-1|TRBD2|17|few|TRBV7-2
CASSFERGLGDYNEQFF
TGTGCCAGCAGCTTTGAACGTGGACTAGGGGACTACAATGAGCAGTTCTTC
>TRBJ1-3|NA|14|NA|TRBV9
CASSDWTAGNTIYF
TGTGCCAGCAGCGACTGGACAGCCGGAAACACCATATATTTT
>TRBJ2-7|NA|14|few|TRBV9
CASSVGGGTHEQYF
TGTGCCAGCAGCGTAGGTGGCGGGACCCACGAGCAGTACTTC
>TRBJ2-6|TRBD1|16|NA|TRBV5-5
CASSLIGGDGANVLTF
TGTGCCAGCAGCTTGATAGGGGGCGATGGGGCCAACGTCCTGACTTTC
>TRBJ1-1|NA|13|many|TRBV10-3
CAISASGNTEAFF
TGTGCCATCAGTGCTTCGGGGAACACTGAAGCTTTCTTT
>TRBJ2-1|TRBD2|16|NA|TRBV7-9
CASSLAGGRAHNEQFF
TGTGCCAGCAGCTTAGCCGGCGGGAGGGCTCACAATGAGCAGTTCTTC
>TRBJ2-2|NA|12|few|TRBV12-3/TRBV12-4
CASSLGDGELFF
TGTGCCAGCAGTTTAGGGGACGGGGAGCTGTTTTTT
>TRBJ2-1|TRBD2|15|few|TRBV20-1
CSARVREGRYNEQFF
TGCAGTGCTAGAGTACGGGAGGGCCGGTACAATGAGCAGTTCTTC
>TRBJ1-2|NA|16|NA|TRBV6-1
CASSEAPRRSNYGYTF
TGTGCCAGCAGTGAAGCTCCCCGCAGATCTAACTATGGCTACACCTTC
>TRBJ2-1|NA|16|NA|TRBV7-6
CASSYGTSSSYNEQFF
TGTGCCAGCAGCTATGGGACCTCCAGCTCCTACAATGAGCAGTTCTTC
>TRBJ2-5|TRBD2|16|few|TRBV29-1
CSVEDRTSGMLQTQYF
TGCAGCGTTGAAGACCGGACTAGCGGGATGCTGCAGACCCAGTACTTC
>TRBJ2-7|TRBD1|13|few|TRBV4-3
CASSQTGVNEQYF
TGCGCCAGCAGCCAAACAGGGGTGAACGAGCAGTACTTC
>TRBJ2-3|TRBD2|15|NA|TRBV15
CATSSHGREVDTQYF
TGTGCCACCAGCAGTCACGGGAGGGAGGTCGATACGCAGTATTTT
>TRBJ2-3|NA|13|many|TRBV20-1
CSAKLALWDTQYF
TGCAGTGCTAAGTTGGCCCTTTGGGATACGCAGTATTTT
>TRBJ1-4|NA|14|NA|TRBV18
CASSPGGQDEKLFF
TGTGCCAGCTCACCAGGGGGGCAAGATGAAAAACTGTTTTTT
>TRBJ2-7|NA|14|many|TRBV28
CASSLAGTSYEQYF
TGTGCCAGCAGTTTGGCGGGAACCTCCTACGAGCAGTACTTC
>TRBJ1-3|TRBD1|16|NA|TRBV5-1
CASSLGQGASGNTIYF
TGCGCCAGCAGCTTGGGACAGGGGGCGTCTGGAAACACCATATATTTT
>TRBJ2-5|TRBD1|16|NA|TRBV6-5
CASSYRGQGIGATQYF
TGTGCCAGCAGTTACCGGGGACAGGGTATTGGTGCGACCCAGTACTTC
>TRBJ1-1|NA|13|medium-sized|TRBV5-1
CASRRRENTEAFF
TGCGCCAGCAGAAGAAGGGAGAACACTGAAGCTTTCTTT
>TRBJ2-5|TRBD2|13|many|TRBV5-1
CASSLAGGETQYF
TGTGCCAGCAGTTTAGCGGGAGGGGAGACCCAGTACTTC
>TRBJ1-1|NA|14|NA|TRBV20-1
CSARDRGQNTEAFF
TGCAGTGCTAGAGATAGGGGCCAGAACACTGAAGCTTTCTTT
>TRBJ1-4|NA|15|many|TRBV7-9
CASSLETGTNEKLFF
TGTGCCAGCAGCTTGGAGACAGGAACTAATGAAAAACTGTTTTTT
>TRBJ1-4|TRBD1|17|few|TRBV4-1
CASSPRDRAETDEKLFF
TGCGCCAGCAGCCCCCGGGACAGGGCTGAAACCGATGAAAAACTGTTTTTT
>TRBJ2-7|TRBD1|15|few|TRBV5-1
CASSPDRGTSYEQYF
TGCGCCAGCAGCCCGGACAGGGGGACGTCCTACGAGCAGTACTTC
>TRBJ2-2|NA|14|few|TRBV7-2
CASSLVALTGELFF
TGTGCCAGCAGCTTAGTGGCCCTCACCGGGGAGCTGTTTTTT
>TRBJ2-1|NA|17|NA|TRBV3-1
CACSQGKGQRSYNEQFF
TGTGCCTGCAGCCAAGGGAAGGGTCAACGCTCCTACAATGAGCAGTTCTTC
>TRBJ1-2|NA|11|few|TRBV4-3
CASSQVHGYTF
TGCGCCAGCAGCCAAGTACATGGCTACACCTTC
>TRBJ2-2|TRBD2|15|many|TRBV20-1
CSASSLAGYPGELFF
TGCAGTGCTTCTTCACTAGCGGGCTACCCCGGGGAGCTGTTTTTT
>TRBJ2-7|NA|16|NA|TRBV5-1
CASSFAEALQAYEQYF
TGCGCCAGCAGCTTTGCGGAGGCCCTCCAAGCTTACGAGCAGTACTTC
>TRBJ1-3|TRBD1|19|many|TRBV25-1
CASSELGSGGISGRNTIYF
TGTGCCAGCAGTGAATTAGGATCAGGGGGAATCAGTGGACGAAACACCATATATTTT
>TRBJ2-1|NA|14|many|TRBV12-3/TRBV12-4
CASSKGMEGPAQFF
TGTGCCAGCAGTAAGGGGATGGAGGGCCCGGCACAGTTCTTC
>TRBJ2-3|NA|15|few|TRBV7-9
CASSPTESRGDTQYF
TGTGCCAGCAGCCCGACAGAATCTAGGGGGGATACGCAGTATTTT
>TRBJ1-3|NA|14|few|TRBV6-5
CASSWRGAGNTIYF
TGTGCCAGCAGTTGGAGGGGGGCTGGGAACACCATATATTTT
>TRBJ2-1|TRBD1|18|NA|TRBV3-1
CASSQDREWDRGYNEQFF
TGTGCCAGCAGCCAAGATCGAGAATGGGACAGGGGGTACAATGAGCAGTTCTTC
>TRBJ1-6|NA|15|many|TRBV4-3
CASSQDRGMGSPLHF
TGCGCCAGCAGCCAAGATAGGGGCATGGGATCACCCCTCCACTTT
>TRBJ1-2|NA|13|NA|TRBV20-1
CSASSGASKGYTF
TGCAGTGCTAGTTCGGGGGCTAGCAAGGGCTACACCTTC
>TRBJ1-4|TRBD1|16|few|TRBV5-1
CASSLGTGRGNEKLFF
TGCGCCAGCAGCTTGGGGACAGGACGGGGTAATGAAAAACTGTTTTTT
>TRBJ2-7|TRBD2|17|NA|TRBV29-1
CSVGPLPGLAGVSEQYF
TGCAGCGTTGGTCCCCTCCCGGGACTAGCGGGAGTGAGTGAGCAGTACTTC
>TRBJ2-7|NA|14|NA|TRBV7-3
CASSLHDGTPTPEF
TGTGCCAGCAGCTTACACGACGGGACACCCACGCCAGAATTC
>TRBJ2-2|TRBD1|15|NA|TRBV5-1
CASSLRDSSTGELFF
TGCGCCAGCAGCCTGAGGGACAGTTCAACCGGGGAGCTGTTTTTT
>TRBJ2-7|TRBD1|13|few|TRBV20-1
CSARQGAGYEQYF
TGCAGTGCTAGGCAGGGGGCCGGGTACGAGCAGTACTTC